This T cell receptor beta chain is from a study of human T cells and chemical hapten exposure (dated by TCRdb to 2020 to 2022). For context, the study as a whole: For sensitization, 2% DPC in acetone was applied to a roughly 2 cm by roughly 2 cm area of upper inner arm skin. Patch testing was performed on the upper back with Finn chambers containing 0.01% DPC, and the patch tests were scored after 6 days according to International Contact Dermatitis Research Group standards. Blood samples were taken from patients before sensitization (week 0) and at 2, 6 and about 24 weeks after DPC sensitization. The libraries were sequenced as a pool, and the TCR yield per sample differed mostly because of small variations in library volumes within the pool. Under 30 alopecia patients gave blood for TCR sequencing at one to four time points (pre-sensitization, 2, 6 and 24 weeks). Most of the patients in the cohort were female, and the cohort covered alopecia areata with under or over 50% scalp involvement, alopecia totalis and alopecia universalis. The study tracked peripheral blood TCR repertoire changes in vivo during primary and secondary sensitization to the hapten diphenylcyclopropenone (DPC) in alopecia patients. Throughout the study period of around 25 weeks, patients also received therapeutic DPC doses to the scalp every week.

The label giving this sample's time point can be read as: patch test 3, about 24 weeks after DPC sensitization. Explained via the paper, the treatment or condition label denotes: therapeutic diphenylcyclopropenone sensitization with weekly scalp DPC. At each patch-test visit, blood was drawn before the patch test was applied. To be eligible, patients had to be aged 18 to 70, diagnosed with alopecia and judged suitable for DPC therapy, while pregnant patients were excluded. Total RNA was extracted from unfractionated whole blood that had been collected in Tempus Blood RNA tubes. This clonotype was counted a few times. Its antigen target is currently unknown. No per-base quality is available; no much larger clone lies one base away. The study at large found these results: Expanded TCRs formed significantly more large CDR3 similarity clusters than pre-sensitization or healthy control sets, consistent with antigen-driven responses. Patch test score was positively correlated with the number of PT1 expanded TCRs, with significance at thresholds 8, 16 and 32 but not at 4. Alopecia, a presumed autoimmune disease, was present in all patients, so the immune response of the patients might differ from that of healthy individuals. Repeated subsampling changed both the strength of the expansion versus patch-test correlation and the threshold at which the correlation became significant. DPC sensitization did not change the number of TCRs with a frequency above 1 in 1000, and there was no evidence of changes in global repertoire structure.

The library was made by RACE. For sequencing, a NextSeq 500 was employed. During library preparation, unique molecular identifiers were attached to individual cDNA molecules so that TCRs could be counted in a quantitative, reproducible way. From each blood RNA sample, both TCR alpha and TCR beta chains were sequenced. The paper's data handling went like this. The median number of TCRs per sample was over 85,000, ranging from about 23,224 to 690,600. The Decombinator software suite was used to annotate V, J and CDR3 in the TCR reads. Every sample was subsampled to the same number of TCRs (28,000) for the PS versus PT1 abundance plots. Expanded TCRs were defined as absent before sensitization and observed at least eight times at the 2-week time point. The public sequencing data were trimmed at Q25 with fastp and processed into clonotypes with MiXCR by TCRdb, which kept only in-frame beta chains. Each entry merges the rows of one CDR3 protein and shows their most common DNA and genes. TCRdb's processing, not the authors' own work, is the source of the V and J calls. Counted in this sample were 90,000 to 110,000 distinct CDR3 sequences; under 40% of them appeared once. Roughly 2.7% of the sample lies in the top ten.

Reading from cysteine to phenylalanine, the CDR3 counts 17 amino acids. The entry retains the CDR3 DNA only, 51 bases that are in frame from base 1. The germline V gene encodes CDR1 MNHEY and CDR2 SVGEGT. V drops 6 bases and J drops 4 bases, leaving 24 bases in between. The input for sequencing was whole blood, taken in connection with sensitization to the hapten diphenylcyclopropenone (DPC). This clonotype originated in a man aged 40-50 years with alopecia areata. Some clones in this sample may be carry-over from other donors' samples. The chain links TRBV6-2 or TRBV6-3 with TRBJ1-2; the best D guess is TRBD1, with 6 bases matching. The CDR3 in this case is CASSRPDSALITYGYTF. The sequence in DNA is TGTGCCAGCAGCCGACCGGACAGCGCCCTAATAACCTATGGCTACACCTTC.